This T cell receptor (beta chain) was sequenced during a study of T-cell memory formation after mild COVID-19. V lost 1 base, J lost 3 bases, and 10 bases stayed unmatched. Germline CDR1 reads KGHDR; CDR2 reads SFDVKD. This CDR3 contains 19 residues. This clonotype has a handful of counts. Its antigen is not identified. TCRdb used MiXCR to reprocess the 5' RACE reads, holding one entry per CDR3 protein. Of hundreds of thousands of distinct CDR3 sequences in the sample, about a sixth were seen once. Findings and caveats of the study: A balance of CD4 and CD8 characterized clones contracting day 15 to 85, whereas later expanders leaned CD4+.

Source material: PBMCs or a T cell subset sorted from them (not recorded which). This sequence was found in an adult woman who had mild COVID-19 (a few samples of this study predate the infection). Cell type and time point are not known. This rearrangement joins TRBV24-1 to TRBJ2-5, with TRBD2 matching 13 bases. The CDR3 is CATSDFTWTSGRDKETQYF. The CDR3 nucleotides read TGTGCCACCAGTGATTTTACCTGGACTAGCGGGAGAGACAAAGAGACCCAGTACTTC.